The 5 T cell receptor beta chains listed next were all sequenced from one sample in a study of early T cells in non-severe SARS-CoV-2 infection. TCRdb used MiXCR to reprocess the 5' RACE reads, holding one entry per CDR3 protein. The profile shows 60,000 to 70,000 distinct CDR3 sequences, over 8% of them singletons. Sequenced material: whole blood. The receptor set was obtained from an adult who was a healthcare worker with PCR-confirmed SARS-CoV-2 infection or an uninfected control (not recorded which).

V and J are TRBV20-1 and TRBJ1-2; D remains ambiguous. V shed 3 bases and J shed 4 bases, with 12 bases lying between them. The germline CDR1 and CDR2 sequences are DFQATT and SNEGSKA (reference sequence). This CDR3 is built from 13 residues. This CDR3 reads CSARPNEGYGYTF. As DNA, the CDR3 is TGCAGTGCTAGGCCCAATGAAGGCTATGGCTACACCTTC.

This clonotype was found many times. The chain links TRBV7-8 to TRBJ1-2; 7 bases are a match to TRBD1. V dropped 5 bases and J dropped 4; count of bases not matched to a gene: 7. The germline V gene has CDR1 SGHVS and CDR2 FQNEAQ. CDR3 length equals 14 residues. This CDR3 is CASSLTGTRYGYTF. CDR3 in DNA: TGTGCCAGCAGCCTGACAGGGACTCGCTATGGCTACACCTTC.

Many counts were recorded for this clonotype. The V gene is TRBV20-1, the J gene TRBJ2-1; 8 positions agree with TRBD2. Unmatched junction bases numbered 9, after V lost 3 bases and J lost 5 bases. Germline values: CDR1 DFQATT, CDR2 SNEGSKA (reference sequence). The CDR3 covers 15 residues. The CDR3 loop is CSARALAAGDNEQFF. CDR3 sequence (DNA): TGCAGTGCTAGGGCACTAGCGGCGGGGGACAATGAGCAGTTCTTC.

This clonotype occurred a few times. The chain couples TRBV7-9 to TRBJ2-3; the D gene could be TRBD1 or TRBD2 (5 bases each). The CDR3 is 13 amino acids. Germline V lookup: CDR1 SEHNR, CDR2 FQNEAQ (reference sequence). Trimming stripped 5 bases from V and 6 bases from J, with 12 bases between. Here the CDR3 reads CASSPSGADTQYF. Here the CDR3 DNA reads TGTGCCAGCAGCCCATCCGGGGCCGATACGCAGTATTTT. The full variable domain, with the rest looked up from reference TRBV7-9 and TRBJ2-3, is DTGVSQNPRHKITKRGQNVTFRCDPISEHNRLYWYRQTLGQGPEFLTYFQNEAQLEKSRLLSDRFSAERPKGSFSTLEIQRTEQGDSAMYLCASSPSGADTQYFGPGTRLTVL.

The genes are TRBV7-3 and TRBJ1-1; perhaps TRBD1 as D (6 bases). Trimming shortened V by 2 bases and J by 1 base, and 11 bases separated the two germline ends. Looked up from germline, CDR1 is SGHTA and CDR2 is FQGTGA. The CDR3 has 15 residues. As DNA, the CDR3 is TGTGCCAGCAGCTTAGAAGGGGGGTGGAACACTGAAGCTTTCTTT. It translates to CASSLEGGWNTEAFF. The complete variable domain, with remaining parts taken from reference TRBV7-3 and TRBJ1-1, reads GAGVSQTPSNKVTEKGKYVELRCDPISGHTALYWYRQSLGQGPEFLIYFQGTGAADDSGLPNDRFFAVRPEGSVSTLKIQRTERGDSAVYLCASSLEGGWNTEAFFGQGTRLTVV.